This paragraph reports one TCR beta chain. There are 14 residues in the CDR3. V was trimmed by 3 bases and J by 1 base, leaving 7 bases between them. Per germline, CDR1 SGDLS and CDR2 YYNGEE. These data are taken from a study of blood T cell repertoires in COVID-19. Study information: COVID-19 samples from acute and convalescent phases originated in the United States, Italy and Spain.

Patients of the Seattle cohort, enrolled during active infection, were followed longitudinally. In the source study's methods: Nucleated cell counts were estimated from reference gene primer amplification. Method: immunoSEQ multiplex PCR; TCRdb's copy keeps in-frame clones and lacks some. For V, J and clone size, that table is used; D and trimming come from the DNA. Of about 130,000 clones detected, around 89% appear once; the ten largest clones hold around 4.5%. The sequencing sample was made of peripheral blood. The chain couples TRBV9 to TRBJ2-2, with no clear D. The sequence derives from a man aged 55 to 70 with COVID-19, enrolled during active disease. The CDR3: CASSEILNTGELFF. The DNA for the CDR3 is TGTGCCAGCAGCGAAATCTTGAACACCGGGGAGCTGTTTTTT.